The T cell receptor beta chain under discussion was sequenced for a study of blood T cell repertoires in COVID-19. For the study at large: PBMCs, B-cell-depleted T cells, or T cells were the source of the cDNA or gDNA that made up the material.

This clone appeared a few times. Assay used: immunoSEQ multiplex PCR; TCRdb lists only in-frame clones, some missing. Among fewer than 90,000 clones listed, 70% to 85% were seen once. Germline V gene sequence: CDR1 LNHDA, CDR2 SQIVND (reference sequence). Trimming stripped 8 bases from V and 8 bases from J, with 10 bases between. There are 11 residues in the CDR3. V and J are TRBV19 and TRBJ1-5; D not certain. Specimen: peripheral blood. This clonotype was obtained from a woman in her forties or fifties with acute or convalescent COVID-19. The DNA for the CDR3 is TGTGCCAGTTCCAACGGGGAGCCCCAGCATTTT. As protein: CASSNGEPQHF.